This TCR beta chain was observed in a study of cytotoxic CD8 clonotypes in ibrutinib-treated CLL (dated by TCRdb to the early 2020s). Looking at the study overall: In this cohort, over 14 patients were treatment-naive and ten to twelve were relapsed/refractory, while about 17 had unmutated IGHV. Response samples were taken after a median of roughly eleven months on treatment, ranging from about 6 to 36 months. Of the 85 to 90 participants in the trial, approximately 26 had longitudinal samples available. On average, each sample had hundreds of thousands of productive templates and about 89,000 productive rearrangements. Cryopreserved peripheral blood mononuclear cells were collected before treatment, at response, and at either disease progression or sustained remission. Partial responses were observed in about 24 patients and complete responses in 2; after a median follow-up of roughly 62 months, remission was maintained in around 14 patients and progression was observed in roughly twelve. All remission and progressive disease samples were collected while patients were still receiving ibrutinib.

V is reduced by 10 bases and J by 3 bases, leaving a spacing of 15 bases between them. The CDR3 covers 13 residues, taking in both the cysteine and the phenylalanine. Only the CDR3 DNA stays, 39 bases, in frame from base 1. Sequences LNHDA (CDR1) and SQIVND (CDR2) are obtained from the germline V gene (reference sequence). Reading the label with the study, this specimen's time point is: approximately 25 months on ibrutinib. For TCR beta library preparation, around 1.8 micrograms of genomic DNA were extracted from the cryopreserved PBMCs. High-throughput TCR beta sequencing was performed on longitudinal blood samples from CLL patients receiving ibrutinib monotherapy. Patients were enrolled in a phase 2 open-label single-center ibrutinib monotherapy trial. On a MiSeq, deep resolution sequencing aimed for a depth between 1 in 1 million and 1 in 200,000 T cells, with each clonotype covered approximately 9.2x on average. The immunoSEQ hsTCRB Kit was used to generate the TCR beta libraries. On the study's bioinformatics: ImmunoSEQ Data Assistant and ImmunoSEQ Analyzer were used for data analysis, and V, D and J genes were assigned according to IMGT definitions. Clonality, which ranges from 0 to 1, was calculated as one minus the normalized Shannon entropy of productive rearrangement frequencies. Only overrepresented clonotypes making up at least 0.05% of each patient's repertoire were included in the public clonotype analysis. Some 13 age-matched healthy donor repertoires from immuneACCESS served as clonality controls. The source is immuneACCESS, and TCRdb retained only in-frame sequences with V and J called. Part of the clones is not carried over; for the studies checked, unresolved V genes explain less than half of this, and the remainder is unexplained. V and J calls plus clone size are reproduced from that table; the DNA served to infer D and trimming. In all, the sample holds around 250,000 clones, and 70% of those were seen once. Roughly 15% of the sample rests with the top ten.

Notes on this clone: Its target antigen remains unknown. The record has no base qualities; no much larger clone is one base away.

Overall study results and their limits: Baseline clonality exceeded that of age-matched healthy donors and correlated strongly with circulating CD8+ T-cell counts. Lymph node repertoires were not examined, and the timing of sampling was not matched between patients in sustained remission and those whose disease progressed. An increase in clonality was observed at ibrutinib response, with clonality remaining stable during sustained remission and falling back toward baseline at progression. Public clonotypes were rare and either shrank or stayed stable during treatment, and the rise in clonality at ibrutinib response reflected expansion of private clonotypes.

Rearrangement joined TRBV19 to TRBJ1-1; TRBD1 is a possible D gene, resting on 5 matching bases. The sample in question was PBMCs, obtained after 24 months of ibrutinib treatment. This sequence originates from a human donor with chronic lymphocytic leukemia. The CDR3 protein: CATKTAGDTEAFF. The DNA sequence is TGTGCCACAAAAACGGCGGGGGACACTGAAGCTTTCTTT.